This TCR beta chain was obtained from a study of blood T cells in healthy people across ages. Per germline, CDR1 MNHEY and CDR2 SMNVEV (reference sequence). The V and J ends lost 3 bases and 0 bases respectively, with 14 bases between them. The CDR3 covers 16 residues. With a J-beta primer mix and a sample-barcoded 5' primer, a second PCR ran about 7 to 12 cycles. TCRdb re-called the 5' RACE reads through MiXCR, storing one row per CDR3 protein. The data show 1,300,000 or so distinct CDR3 sequences, with roughly 64% seen just once and more than 6% held by the top ten. The specimen sequenced was blood. The chain links TRBV27 to TRBJ1-2; D call uncertain. This receptor was obtained from a man younger than 35 in good health. CDR3 nucleotide sequence: TGTGCCAGCAGTTTTATCGCGGGTGCCCCTAACTATGGCTACACCTTC. It yields the protein CASSFIAGAPNYGYTF.